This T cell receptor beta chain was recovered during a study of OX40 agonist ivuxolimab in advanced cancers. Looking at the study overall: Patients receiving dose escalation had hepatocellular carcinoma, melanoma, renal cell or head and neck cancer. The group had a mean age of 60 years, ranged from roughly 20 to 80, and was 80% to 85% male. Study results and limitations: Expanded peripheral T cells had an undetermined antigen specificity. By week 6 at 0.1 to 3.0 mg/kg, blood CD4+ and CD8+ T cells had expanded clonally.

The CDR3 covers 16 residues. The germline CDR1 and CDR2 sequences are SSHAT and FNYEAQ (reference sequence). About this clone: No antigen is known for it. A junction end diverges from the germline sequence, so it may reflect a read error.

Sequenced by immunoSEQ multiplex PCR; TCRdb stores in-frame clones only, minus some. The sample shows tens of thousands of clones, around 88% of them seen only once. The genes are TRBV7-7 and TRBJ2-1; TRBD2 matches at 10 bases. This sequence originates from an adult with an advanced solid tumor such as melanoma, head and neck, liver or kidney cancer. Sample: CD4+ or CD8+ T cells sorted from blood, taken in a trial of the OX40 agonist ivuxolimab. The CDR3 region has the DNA TGTGCTAGCATCCCCTTGGGTCTAGCGGGAGATGATGAGCAGTTCTTC. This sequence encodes CASIPLGLAGDDEQFF.